The 18 T cell receptor beta chains listed next were all sequenced from one sample in a study of blood T cell repertoires in COVID-19. The table came from immunoSEQ multiplex PCR; TCRdb's copy has only in-frame clones and leaves some out. The table records tens of thousands of clones, around 90% of them present only once. The sample consisted of peripheral blood. All receptors come from a woman aged 70-85 years with acute or convalescent COVID-19.

CDR3 sequence reads: CASETDSGNTIYF. The CDR3 DNA reads as TGTGCCAGTGAGACAGACTCTGGAAACACCATATATTTT. The chain has TRBV19 and TRBJ1-3; D possibly corresponds to TRBD1 (5 bases). Germline-derived CDR1 and CDR2 are LNHDA and SQIVND (reference sequence). Trimming stripped 8 bases from V and 0 bases from J, with 8 bases between. The CDR3 loop spans 13 amino acids.

This clone was observed a few times. The chain is built from TRBV5-6 and TRBJ1-1; D gene uncertain. The V gene's germline CDR1 is SGHDT and CDR2 YYEEEE. V was cut by 4 bases and J by 1 base, with 8 bases left in between. The CDR3 extends over 13 amino acids. CDR3 loop: CASSPGWNTEAFF. The CDR3 DNA is TGTGCCAGCAGCCCGGGTTGGAACACTGAAGCTTTCTTT. The full variable domain, with the rest looked up from reference TRBV5-6 and TRBJ1-1, is DAGVTQSPTHLIKTRGQQVTLRCSPKSGHDTVSWYQQALGQGPQFIFQYYEEEERQRGNFPDRFSGHQFPNYSSELNVNALLLGDSALYLCASSPGWNTEAFFGQGTRLTVV.

The gene calls are TRBV7-9 and TRBJ1-5; D uncertain. Trimming took 4 bases from V and 11 from J, leaving 9 bases between them. Germline CDR1 is SEHNR and CDR2 is FQNEAQ (reference sequence). The CDR3 spans 11 residues. CDR3 nucleotide sequence: TGTGCCAGCAGCTCTGCCCAGACCCAGCATTTT. Amino acid sequence: CASSSAQTQHF. The full variable domain, in which reference TRBV7-9 and TRBJ1-5 provide the parts outside the CDR3, is DTGVSQNPRHKITKRGQNVTFRCDPISEHNRLYWYRQTLGQGPEFLTYFQNEAQLEKSRLLSDRFSAERPKGSFSTLEIQRTEQGDSAMYLCASSSAQTQHFGDGTRLSIL.

V and J are TRBV28 and TRBJ2-5; 13 bases align to TRBD2. Trimming removed 6 bases from V and 3 bases from J; junction bases left unmatched: 4. Germline CDR1 is MDHEN and CDR2 is SYDVKM. The CDR3 is 15 residues long. CDR3 region: CASSSGTSGEETQYF. DNA of the CDR3: TGTGCCAGCAGCTCCGGGACTAGCGGGGAAGAGACCCAGTACTTC.

The chain couples TRBV5-1 to TRBJ2-2; D is possibly TRBD1 (5 bases). V lost 3 bases, J lost 2 bases, and 17 bases lay in between. CDR1 and CDR2 from the germline V gene are SGHRS and YFSETQ. There are 17 residues in the CDR3. The CDR3 DNA follows: TGCGCCAGCAGCTCAGGGTTAGGGATCAGCAACACCGGGGAGCTGTTTTTT. Translation gives CASSSGLGISNTGELFF.

The rearrangement uses TRBV25-1 and TRBJ2-7, with D tentatively TRBD1 (6 bases). Germline assignment: CDR1 MGHDK and CDR2 SYGVNS. The V end was cut by 6 bases, the J end by 2 bases, with 14 bases between. The CDR3 spans 14 residues. This CDR3 is CASRSTGEAYEQYF. CDR3 DNA sequence: TGTGCCAGCAGATCGACAGGTGAGGCCTACGAGCAGTACTTC.

The gene calls are TRBV19 and TRBJ2-5; TRBD2 agrees at 7 bases. With 5 bases clipped from V and 4 bases from J, the junction kept 4 bases outside the gene matches. The CDR3 is 13 amino acids. Germline lookup yields CDR1 LNHDA and CDR2 SQIVND (reference sequence). The CDR3 here is CASSSSSGETQYF. In DNA form, the CDR3 reads TGTGCCAGTAGTTCTTCTAGCGGAGAGACCCAGTACTTC. The full variable domain, in which reference TRBV19 and TRBJ2-5 provide the parts outside the CDR3, is DGGITQSPKYLFRKEGQNVTLSCEQNLNHDAMYWYRQDPGQGLRLIYYSQIVNDFQKGDIAEGYSVSREKKESFPLTVTSAQKNPTAFYLCASSSSSGETQYFGPGTRLLVL.

The chain couples TRBV6-6 to TRBJ2-3; possible D gene TRBD2, 6 bases. The CDR3 has 15 residues. V dropped 4 bases and J dropped 2 bases, with 13 bases sitting between them. CDR1 MNHNY and CDR2 SVGAGI come from the germline V gene (reference sequence). The CDR3 reads CASSSAGTPTDTQYF. CDR3 coding DNA: TGTGCCAGCAGTTCGGCCGGGACTCCCACAGATACGCAGTATTTT.

V is TRBV9 and J is TRBJ1-5; unclear D gene. V lost 8 bases and J lost 11, with 8 bases in between. The CDR3 is made up of 9 amino acids. CDR1 is SGDLS and CDR2 is YYNGEE in the germline V gene. This CDR3 is CARGRAQHF. The CDR3 DNA sequence: TGTGCCAGAGGTCGGGCCCAGCATTTT.

CDR3 region: CASSFFQSRTGELFF. For the CDR3, the DNA is TGTGCCAGCAGTTTTTTTCAGTCCCGCACCGGGGAGCTGTTTTTT. The gene calls are TRBV28 and TRBJ2-2; D is unresolved. In germline, CDR1 is MDHEN, CDR2 SYDVKM. This CDR3 spans 15 amino acids. The ends were cut back, 3 bases at V and 4 bases at J, with 12 bases in the middle.

The chain couples TRBV5-1 to TRBJ2-4; TRBD1 matches at 8 bases. The CDR3 is 15 amino acids. Per germline, CDR1 SGHRS and CDR2 YFSETQ. Trimming cost V 4 bases and J 9 bases; bases outside gene matches: 12. In nucleotides, the CDR3 is TGCGCCAGCAGCCCAATAGGCGGACAGGGATCCATTCAGTACTTC. Protein: CASSPIGGQGSIQYF.

The chain has TRBV19 and TRBJ2-2, with D perhaps TRBD1 (6 bases). V lost 5 bases, J lost 6 bases, and 10 bases lay in between. Germline V gives CDR1 LNHDA, CDR2 SQIVND (reference sequence). This CDR3 contains 13 residues. CDR3 nucleotide sequence: TGTGCCAGTAGTCATACAGGGTCCGGGGAGCTGTTTTTT. Translating it yields CASSHTGSGELFF.

This chain uses TRBV6-5 with TRBJ1-4, with D tentatively TRBD1 (5 bases). In germline, CDR1 is MNHEY, CDR2 SVGAGI. Trimming stripped 0 bases from V and 4 bases from J, with 6 bases between. The CDR3 runs 14 residues. The CDR3 DNA follows: TGTGCCAGCAGTTACTCAGGGGATAATGAAAAACTGTTTTTT. Translating gives CASSYSGDNEKLFF.

This clone was seen just once. The chain uses TRBV5-6 and TRBJ1-4; a weak D match, TRBD1 (5 bases). The length of the CDR3 is 13 residues. CDR1 SGHDT and CDR2 YYEEEE come from the germline V gene. V shed 4 bases and J shed 8 bases, with 12 bases lying between them. CDR3 DNA sequence: TGTGCCAGCAGCGGCAGGGTGGGGGAAAAACTGTTTTTT. Amino acids: CASSGRVGEKLFF.

This clone was counted a single time. V gene TRBV11-2 combines with J gene TRBJ2-5, with TRBD2 identical over 14 bases. The trim removed 4 bases at V and 4 bases at J, leaving 5 bases unmatched. CDR3 length: 16 residues. Germline CDR1 reads SGHAT; CDR2 reads FQNNGV. CDR3: CASSSTSGGARETQYF. The CDR3 coding sequence is TGTGCCAGCAGCTCGACTAGCGGGGGGGCCAGAGAGACCCAGTACTTC.

This chain links TRBV12-3 or TRBV12-4 with TRBJ1-1, with 7 bases identical to TRBD1. There are 13 residues in the CDR3. V dropped 4 bases and J dropped 7; count of bases not matched to a gene: 6. CDR3 in DNA: TGTGCCAGCAGTTCCGAGACAGGGAGTGAAGCTTTCTTT. Encoded protein: CASSSETGSEAFF.

The chain uses TRBV5-1 and TRBJ1-1; 8 positions match TRBD1. CDR1 SGHRS and CDR2 YFSETQ come from the germline V gene. The CDR3 loop spans 16 amino acids. V shed 0 bases and J 6 bases; nucleotides not matched to a gene: 10. CDR3 loop: CASSLGGQGVQSEAFF. CDR3 DNA sequence: TGCGCCAGCAGCTTGGGAGGACAGGGTGTCCAATCTGAAGCTTTCTTT.

The J gene is TRBJ1-5, the V gene TRBV6-1; D is unresolved. Germline loops: CDR1 MNHNS, CDR2 SASEGT. V lost 4 bases and J 3 bases, leaving 16 bases between the germline ends. CDR3 length: 16 residues. CDR3 residues: CASSVPGGSNNQPQHF. In DNA, the CDR3 is TGTGCCAGCAGTGTCCCCGGCGGTAGCAACAATCAGCCCCAGCATTTT.